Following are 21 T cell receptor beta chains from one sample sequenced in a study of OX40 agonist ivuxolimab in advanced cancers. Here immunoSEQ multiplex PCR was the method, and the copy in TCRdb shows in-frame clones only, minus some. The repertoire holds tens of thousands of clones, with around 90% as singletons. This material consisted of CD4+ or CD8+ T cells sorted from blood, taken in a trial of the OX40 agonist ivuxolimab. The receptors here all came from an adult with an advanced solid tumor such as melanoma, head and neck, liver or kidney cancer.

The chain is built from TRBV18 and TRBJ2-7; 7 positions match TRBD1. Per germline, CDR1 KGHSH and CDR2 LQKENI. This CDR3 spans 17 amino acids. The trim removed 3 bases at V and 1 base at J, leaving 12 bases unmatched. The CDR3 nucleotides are TGTGCCAGCTCACCCCCCAAGGGACAGAGTTTGTCCTACGAGCAGTACTTC. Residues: CASSPPKGQSLSYEQYF.

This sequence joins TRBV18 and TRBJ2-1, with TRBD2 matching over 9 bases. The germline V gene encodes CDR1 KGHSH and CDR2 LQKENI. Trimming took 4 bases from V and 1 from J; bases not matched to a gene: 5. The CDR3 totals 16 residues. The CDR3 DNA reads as TGTGCCAGCTCACAGAAGCGGGAGGTTTCCTACAATGAGCAGTTCTTC. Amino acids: CASSQKREVSYNEQFF.

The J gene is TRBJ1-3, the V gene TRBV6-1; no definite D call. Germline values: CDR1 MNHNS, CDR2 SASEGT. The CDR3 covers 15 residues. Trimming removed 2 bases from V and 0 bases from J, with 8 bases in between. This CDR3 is CASSERPNSGNTIYF. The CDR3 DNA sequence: TGTGCCAGCAGTGAAAGGCCTAACTCTGGAAACACCATATATTTT.

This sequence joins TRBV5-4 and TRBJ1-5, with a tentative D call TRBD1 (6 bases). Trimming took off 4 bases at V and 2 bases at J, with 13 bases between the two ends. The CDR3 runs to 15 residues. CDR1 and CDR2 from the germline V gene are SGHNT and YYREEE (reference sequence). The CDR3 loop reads CASSVGGLRNQPQHF. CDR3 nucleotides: TGTGCCAGCAGCGTAGGGGGACTCCGCAATCAGCCCCAGCATTTT.

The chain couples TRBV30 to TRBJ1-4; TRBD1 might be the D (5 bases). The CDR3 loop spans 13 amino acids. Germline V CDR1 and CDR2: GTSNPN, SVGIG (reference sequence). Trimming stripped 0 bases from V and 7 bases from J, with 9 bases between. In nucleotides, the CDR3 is TGTGCCTGGAGTGTACAGAGGGGTGAAAAACTGTTTTTT. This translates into CAWSVQRGEKLFF.

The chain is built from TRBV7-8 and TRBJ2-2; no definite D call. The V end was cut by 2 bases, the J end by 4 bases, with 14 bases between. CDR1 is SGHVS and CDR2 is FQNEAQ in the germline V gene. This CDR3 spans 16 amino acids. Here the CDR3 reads CASSLMLWTITGELFF. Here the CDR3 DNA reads TGTGCCAGCAGCTTAATGTTGTGGACCATCACCGGGGAGCTGTTTTTT.

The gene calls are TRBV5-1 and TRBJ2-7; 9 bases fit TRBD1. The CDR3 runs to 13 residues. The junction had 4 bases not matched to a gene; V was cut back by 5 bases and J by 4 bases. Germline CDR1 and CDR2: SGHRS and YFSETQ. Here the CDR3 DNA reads TGCGCCAGCAGGGGGACAGGGTCGTACGAGCAGTACTTC. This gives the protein CASRGTGSYEQYF.

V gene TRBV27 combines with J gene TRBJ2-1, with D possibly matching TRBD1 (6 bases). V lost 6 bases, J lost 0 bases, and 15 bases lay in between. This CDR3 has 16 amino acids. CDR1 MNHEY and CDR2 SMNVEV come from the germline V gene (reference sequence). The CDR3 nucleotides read TGTGCCAGCAGCCCCAGGGGCCTCCCCTCCTACAATGAGCAGTTCTTC. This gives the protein CASSPRGLPSYNEQFF.

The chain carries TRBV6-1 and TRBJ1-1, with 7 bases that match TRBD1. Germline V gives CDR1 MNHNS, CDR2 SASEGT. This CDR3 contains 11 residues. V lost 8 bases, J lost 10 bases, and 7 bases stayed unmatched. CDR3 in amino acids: CASHRQGRAFF. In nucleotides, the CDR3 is TGTGCCAGCCATAGACAGGGTCGAGCTTTCTTT.

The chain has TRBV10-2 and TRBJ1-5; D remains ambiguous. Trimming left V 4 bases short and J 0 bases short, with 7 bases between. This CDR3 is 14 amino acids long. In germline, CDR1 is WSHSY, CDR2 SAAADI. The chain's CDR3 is CASSVRDSNQPQHF. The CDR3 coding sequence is TGCGCCAGCAGTGTTAGAGATAGCAATCAGCCCCAGCATTTT.

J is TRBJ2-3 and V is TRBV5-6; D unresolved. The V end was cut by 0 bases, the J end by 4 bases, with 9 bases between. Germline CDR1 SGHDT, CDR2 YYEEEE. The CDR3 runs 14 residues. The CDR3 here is CASSLDDWADTQYF. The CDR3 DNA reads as TGTGCCAGCAGCTTGGACGACTGGGCAGATACGCAGTATTTT.

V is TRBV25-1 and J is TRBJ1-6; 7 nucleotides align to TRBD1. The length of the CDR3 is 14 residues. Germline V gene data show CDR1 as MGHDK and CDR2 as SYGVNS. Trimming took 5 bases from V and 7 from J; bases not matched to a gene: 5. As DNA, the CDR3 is TGTGCCAGCAGTCAGGGGGGAATAAATTCACCCCTCCACTTT. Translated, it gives CASSQGGINSPLHF.

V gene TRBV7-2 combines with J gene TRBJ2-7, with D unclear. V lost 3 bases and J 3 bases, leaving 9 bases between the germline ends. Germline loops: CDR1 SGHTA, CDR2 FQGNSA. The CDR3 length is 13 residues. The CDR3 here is CASSFNGNYEQYF. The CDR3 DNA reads TGTGCCAGCAGCTTTAACGGAAACTACGAGCAGTACTTC.

The CDR3 region is CASSSIGGSSYNEQFF. CDR3 bases: TGTGCCAGCAGCTCCATCGGCGGGAGCTCCTACAATGAGCAGTTCTTC. The rearrangement links TRBV5-6 to TRBJ2-1, with 7 bases fitting TRBD2. The CDR3 contains 16 residues. CDR1 and CDR2 from the germline V gene are SGHDT and YYEEEE. V gave up 3 bases and J gave up 0 bases; unmatched junction bases: 6.

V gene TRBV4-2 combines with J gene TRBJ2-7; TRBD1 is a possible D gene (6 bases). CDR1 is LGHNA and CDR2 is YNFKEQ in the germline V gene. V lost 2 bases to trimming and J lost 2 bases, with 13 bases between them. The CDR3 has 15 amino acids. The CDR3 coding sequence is TGTGCCAGCAGCCAAACCGGGACACGGACCTACGAGCAGTACTTC. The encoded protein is CASSQTGTRTYEQYF.

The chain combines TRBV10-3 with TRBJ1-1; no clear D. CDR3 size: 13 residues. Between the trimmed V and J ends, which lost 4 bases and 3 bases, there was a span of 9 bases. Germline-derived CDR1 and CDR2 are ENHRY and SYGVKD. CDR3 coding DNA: TGTGCCATCAGTGTAAGATGGGACACTGAAGCTTTCTTT. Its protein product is CAISVRWDTEAFF.

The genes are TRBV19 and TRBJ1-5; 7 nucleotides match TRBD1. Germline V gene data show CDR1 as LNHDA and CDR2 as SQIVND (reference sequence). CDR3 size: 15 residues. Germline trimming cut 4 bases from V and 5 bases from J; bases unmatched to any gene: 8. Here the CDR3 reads CASSKRGDSYQPQHF. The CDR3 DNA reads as TGTGCCAGTAGTAAAAGGGGGGACAGCTATCAGCCCCAGCATTTT. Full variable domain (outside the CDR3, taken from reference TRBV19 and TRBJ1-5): DGGITQSPKYLFRKEGQNVTLSCEQNLNHDAMYWYRQDPGQGLRLIYYSQIVNDFQKGDIAEGYSVSREKKESFPLTVTSAQKNPTAFYLCASSKRGDSYQPQHFGDGTRLSIL.

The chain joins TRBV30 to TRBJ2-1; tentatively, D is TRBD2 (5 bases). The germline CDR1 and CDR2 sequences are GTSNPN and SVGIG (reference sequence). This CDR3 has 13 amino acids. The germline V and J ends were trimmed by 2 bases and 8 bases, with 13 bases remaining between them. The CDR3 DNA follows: TGTGCCTGGAGTTGGTCTAGCAGCTATGAGCAGTTCTTC. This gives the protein CAWSWSSSYEQFF.

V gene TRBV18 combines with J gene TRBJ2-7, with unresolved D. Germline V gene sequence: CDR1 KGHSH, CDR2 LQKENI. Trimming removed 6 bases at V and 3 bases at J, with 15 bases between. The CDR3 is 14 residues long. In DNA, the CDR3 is TGTGCCAGCTCCCCCAATATGGCTAACTACGAGCAGTACTTC. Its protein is CASSPNMANYEQYF.

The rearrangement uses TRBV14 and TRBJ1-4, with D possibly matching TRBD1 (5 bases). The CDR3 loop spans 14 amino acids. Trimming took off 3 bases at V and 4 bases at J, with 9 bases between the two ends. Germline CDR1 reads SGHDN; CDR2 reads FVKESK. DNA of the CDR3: TGTGCCAGCAGCCATCGGGGCCTTAATGAAAAACTGTTTTTT. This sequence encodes CASSHRGLNEKLFF.

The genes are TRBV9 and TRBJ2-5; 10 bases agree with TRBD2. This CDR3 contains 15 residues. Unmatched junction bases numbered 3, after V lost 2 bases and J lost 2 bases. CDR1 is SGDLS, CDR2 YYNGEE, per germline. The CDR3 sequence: CASSVGLAVQETQYF. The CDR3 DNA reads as TGTGCCAGCAGCGTTGGACTAGCGGTACAAGAGACCCAGTACTTC.